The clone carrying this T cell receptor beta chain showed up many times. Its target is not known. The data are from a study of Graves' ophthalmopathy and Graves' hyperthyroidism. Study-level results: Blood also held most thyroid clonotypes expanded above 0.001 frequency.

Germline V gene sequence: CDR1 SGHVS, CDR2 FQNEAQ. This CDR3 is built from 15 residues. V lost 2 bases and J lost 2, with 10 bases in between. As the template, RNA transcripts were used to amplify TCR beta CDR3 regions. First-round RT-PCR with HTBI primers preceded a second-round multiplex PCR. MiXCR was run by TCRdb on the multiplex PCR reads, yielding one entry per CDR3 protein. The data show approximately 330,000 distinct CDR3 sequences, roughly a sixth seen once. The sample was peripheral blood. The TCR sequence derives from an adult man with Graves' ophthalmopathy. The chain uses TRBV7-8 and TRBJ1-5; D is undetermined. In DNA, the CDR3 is TGTGCCAGCAGCTTACCCGGCGTAGGCAATCAGCCCCAGCATTTT. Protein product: CASSLPGVGNQPQHF.